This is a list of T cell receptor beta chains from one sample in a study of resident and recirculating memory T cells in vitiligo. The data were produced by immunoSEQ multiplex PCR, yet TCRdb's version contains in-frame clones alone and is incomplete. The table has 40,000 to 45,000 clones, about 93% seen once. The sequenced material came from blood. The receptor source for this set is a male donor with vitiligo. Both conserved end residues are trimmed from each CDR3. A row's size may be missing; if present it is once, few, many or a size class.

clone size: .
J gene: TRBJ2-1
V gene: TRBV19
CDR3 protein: ASSIAGYGEQF

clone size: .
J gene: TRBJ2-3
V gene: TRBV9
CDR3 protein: ASSVATAGTSDTQY

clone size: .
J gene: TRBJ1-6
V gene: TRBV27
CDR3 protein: ASSSRQVLNSPLH

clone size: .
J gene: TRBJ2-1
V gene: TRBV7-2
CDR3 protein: ASSLAAGANEQF

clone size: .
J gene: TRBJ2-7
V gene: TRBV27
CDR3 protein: ASSPGQGSSYEQY

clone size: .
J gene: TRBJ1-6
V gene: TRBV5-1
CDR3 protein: ASRLKADSLNSPLH

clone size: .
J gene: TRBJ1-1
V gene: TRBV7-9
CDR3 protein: ASIRDSGNTEAF

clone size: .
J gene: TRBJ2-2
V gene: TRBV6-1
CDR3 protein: ASSKGTSGGPLGELF

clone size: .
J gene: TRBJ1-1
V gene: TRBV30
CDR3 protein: AWSVELAEAF

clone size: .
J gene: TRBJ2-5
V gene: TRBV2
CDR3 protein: ASSGGLSVKKGETQY

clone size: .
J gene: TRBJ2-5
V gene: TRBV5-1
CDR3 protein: ASSGISGQYQETQY

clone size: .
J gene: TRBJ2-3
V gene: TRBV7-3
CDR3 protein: ASSRLAGFTDTQY

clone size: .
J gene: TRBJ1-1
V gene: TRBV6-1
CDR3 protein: ASRAGLNTEAF

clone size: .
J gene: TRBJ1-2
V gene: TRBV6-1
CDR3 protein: ASSVDTAYGYT

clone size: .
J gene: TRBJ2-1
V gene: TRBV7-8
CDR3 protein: ASSPEPGGPYNEQF

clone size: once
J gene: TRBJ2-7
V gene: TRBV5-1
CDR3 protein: ASKATSGAFYEQY

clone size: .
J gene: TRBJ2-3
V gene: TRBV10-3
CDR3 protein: AIRRGTASTDTQY

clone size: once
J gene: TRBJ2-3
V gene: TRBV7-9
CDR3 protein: ASSPPREQYTQY

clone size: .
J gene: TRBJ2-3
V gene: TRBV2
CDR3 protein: ASRQETAGDTQY

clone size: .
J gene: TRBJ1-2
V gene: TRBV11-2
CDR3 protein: ASSHLVGARGANYGYT